This T cell receptor beta chain was identified in a study of molecular identifiers for immune sequencing clone quantification. This clonotype was detected ten times or more. MiXCR was run by TCRdb on the PCR reads, yielding one entry per CDR3 protein. The sample holds 35,000 to 40,000 distinct CDR3 sequences; 19% are singletons and the top ten take about 1.2%. V was clipped by 1 base and J by 7 bases; unmatched bases: 9. The CDR3 is 16 amino acids. The germline gives CDR1 SNHLY, CDR2 FYNNEI. The TCR sequence derives from a human donor in good health. Some libraries in this study had Jurkat cell RNA spiked in. The chain recombines TRBV2 with TRBJ2-4; 8 bases line up with TRBD1. Sequencing was carried out using naive CD8+ T cells from blood, with Jurkat cell RNA spiked in. The subset here: FACS-sorted CD8+CD4-CCR7+CD45RA+ naive T cells. Here the CDR3 reads CASSEGQGATWNIQYF. The CDR3 DNA follows: TGTGCCAGCAGTGAAGGTCAGGGGGCGACCTGGAACATTCAGTACTTC.